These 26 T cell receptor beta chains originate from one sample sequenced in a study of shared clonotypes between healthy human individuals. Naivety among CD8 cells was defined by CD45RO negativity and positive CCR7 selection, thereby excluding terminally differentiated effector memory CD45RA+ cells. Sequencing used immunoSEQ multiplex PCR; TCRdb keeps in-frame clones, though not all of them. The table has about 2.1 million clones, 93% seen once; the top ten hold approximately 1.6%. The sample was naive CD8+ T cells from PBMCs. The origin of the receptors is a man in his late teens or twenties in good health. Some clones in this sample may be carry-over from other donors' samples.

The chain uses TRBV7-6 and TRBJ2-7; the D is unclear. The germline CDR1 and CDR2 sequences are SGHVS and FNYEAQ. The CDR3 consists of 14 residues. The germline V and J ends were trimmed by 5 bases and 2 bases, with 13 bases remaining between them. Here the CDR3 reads CASSLEEIPYEQYF. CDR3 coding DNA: TGTGCCAGCAGCCTAGAAGAAATCCCCTACGAGCAGTACTTC.

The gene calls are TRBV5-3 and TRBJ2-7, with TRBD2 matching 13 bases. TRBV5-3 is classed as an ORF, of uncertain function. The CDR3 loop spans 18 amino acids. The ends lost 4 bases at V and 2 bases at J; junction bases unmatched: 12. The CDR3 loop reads CARSLTSGRAITPYEQYF. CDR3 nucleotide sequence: TGTGCCAGAAGCCTCACTAGCGGGAGGGCCATAACTCCCTACGAGCAGTACTTC.

In DNA, the CDR3 is TGTGCCAGCAGCCCCAAGAGAGGGAACACTGAAGCTTTCTTT. This gives the protein CASSPKRGNTEAFF. This chain uses TRBV4-2 with TRBJ1-1; D ambiguous. The CDR3 is made up of 14 amino acids. Per germline, CDR1 LGHNA and CDR2 YNFKEQ. V dropped 4 bases and J dropped 1 base, with 10 bases sitting between them.

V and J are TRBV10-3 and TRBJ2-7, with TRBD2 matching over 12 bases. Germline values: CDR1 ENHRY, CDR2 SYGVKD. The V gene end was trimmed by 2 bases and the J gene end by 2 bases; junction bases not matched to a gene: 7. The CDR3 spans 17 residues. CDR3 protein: CAISETSGRRTTYEQYF. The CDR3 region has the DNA TGTGCCATCAGTGAGACTAGCGGGAGGCGAACAACCTACGAGCAGTACTTC.

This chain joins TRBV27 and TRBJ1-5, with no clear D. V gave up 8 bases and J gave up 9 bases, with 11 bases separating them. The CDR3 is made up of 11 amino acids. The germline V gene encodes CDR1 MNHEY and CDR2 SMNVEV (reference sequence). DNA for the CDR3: TGTGCCAGCGGAATTAGTCTGCCCCAGCATTTT. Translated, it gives CASGISLPQHF.

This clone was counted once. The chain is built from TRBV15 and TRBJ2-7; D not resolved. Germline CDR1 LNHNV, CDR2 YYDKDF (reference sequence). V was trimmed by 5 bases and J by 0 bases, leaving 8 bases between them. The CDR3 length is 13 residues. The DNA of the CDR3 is TGTGCCACCAGCCCGAGTTACTCCTACGAGCAGTACTTC. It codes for CATSPSYSYEQYF.

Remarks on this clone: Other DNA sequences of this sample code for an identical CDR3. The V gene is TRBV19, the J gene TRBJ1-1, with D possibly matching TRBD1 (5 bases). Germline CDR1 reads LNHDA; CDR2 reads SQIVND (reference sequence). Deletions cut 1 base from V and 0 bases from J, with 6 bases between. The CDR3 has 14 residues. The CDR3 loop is CASSIGGLNTEAFF. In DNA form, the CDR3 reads TGTGCCAGTAGTATAGGGGGGTTGAACACTGAAGCTTTCTTT.

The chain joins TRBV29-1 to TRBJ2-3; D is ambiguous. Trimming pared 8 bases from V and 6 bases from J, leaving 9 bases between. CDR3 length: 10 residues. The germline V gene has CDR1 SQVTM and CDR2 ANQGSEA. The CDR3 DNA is TGCAGCCCTGACGAGGATACGCAGTATTTT. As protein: CSPDEDTQYF.

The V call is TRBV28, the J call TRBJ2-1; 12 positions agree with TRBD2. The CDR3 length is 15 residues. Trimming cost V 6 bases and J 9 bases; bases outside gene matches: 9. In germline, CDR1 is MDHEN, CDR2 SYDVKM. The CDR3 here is CASRPTSGRLSEQFF. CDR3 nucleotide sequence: TGTGCCAGCAGGCCGACTAGCGGGAGATTGAGTGAGCAGTTCTTC.

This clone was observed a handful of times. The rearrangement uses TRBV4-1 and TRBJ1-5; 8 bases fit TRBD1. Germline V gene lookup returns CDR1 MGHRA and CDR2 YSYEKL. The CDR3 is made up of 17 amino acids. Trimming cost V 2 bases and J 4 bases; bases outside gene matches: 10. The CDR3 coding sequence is TGCGCCAGCAGCCAATCTCGAGGGACAGGTCCGAATCAGCCCCAGCATTTT. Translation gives CASSQSRGTGPNQPQHF.

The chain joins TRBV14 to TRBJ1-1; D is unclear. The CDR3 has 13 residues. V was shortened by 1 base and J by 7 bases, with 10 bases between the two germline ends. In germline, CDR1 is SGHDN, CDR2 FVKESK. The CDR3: CASSQVLGDEAFF. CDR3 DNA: TGTGCCAGCAGCCAAGTATTAGGAGATGAAGCTTTCTTT. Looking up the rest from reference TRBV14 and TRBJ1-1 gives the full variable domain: EAGVTQFPSHSVIEKGQTVTLRCDPISGHDNLYWYRRVMGKEIKFLLHFVKESKQDESGMPNNRFLAERTGGTYSTLKVQPAELEDSGVYFCASSQVLGDEAFFGQGTRLTVV.

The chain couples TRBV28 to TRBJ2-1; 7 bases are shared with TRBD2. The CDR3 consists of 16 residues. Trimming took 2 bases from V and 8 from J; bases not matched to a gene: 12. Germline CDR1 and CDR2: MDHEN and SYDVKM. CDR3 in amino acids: CASSLVAGGGLYEQFF. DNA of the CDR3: TGTGCCAGCAGTTTAGTGGCCGGGGGAGGGTTATATGAGCAGTTCTTC.

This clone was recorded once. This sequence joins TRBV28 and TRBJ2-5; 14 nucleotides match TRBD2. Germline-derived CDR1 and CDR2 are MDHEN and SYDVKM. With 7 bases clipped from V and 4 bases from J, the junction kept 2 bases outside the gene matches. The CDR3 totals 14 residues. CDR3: CASTGLAGGETQYF. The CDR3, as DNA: TGTGCCAGCACCGGACTAGCGGGAGGAGAGACCCAGTACTTC.

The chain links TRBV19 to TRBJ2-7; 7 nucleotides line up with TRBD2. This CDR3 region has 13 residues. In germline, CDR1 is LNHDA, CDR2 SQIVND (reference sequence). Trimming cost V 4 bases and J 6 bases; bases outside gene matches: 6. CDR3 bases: TGTGCCAGTAGTAGTGGCGGGAGCCGCGAGCAGTACTTC. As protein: CASSSGGSREQYF.

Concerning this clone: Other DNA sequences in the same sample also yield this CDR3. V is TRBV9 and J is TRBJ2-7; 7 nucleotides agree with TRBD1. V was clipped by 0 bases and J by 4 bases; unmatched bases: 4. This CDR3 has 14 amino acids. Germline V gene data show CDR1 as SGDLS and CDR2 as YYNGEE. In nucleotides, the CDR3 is TGTGCCAGCAGCGTAGGAGGGGGCGGGTACGAGCAGTACTTC. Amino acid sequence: CASSVGGGGYEQYF.

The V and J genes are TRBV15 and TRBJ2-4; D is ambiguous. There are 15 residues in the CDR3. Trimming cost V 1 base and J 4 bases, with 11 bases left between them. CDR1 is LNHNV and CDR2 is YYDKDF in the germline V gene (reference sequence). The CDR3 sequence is CATSRVPPEKNIQYF. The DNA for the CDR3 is TGTGCCACCAGCAGAGTTCCCCCAGAAAAAAACATTCAGTACTTC.

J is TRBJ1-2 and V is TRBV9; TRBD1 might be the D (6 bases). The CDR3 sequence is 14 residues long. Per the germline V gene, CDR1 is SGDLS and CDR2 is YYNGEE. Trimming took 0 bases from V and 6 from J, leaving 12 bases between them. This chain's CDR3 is CASSVAGGLNGYTF. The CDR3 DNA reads TGTGCCAGCAGCGTAGCGGGGGGCCTGAATGGCTACACCTTC.

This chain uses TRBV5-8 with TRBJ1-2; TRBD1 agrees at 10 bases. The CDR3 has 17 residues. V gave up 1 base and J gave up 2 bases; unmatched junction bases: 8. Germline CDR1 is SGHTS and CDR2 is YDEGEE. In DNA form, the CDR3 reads TGTGCCAGCAGCTTGAGGGTGGACAGGGGGGACAACTATGGCTACACCTTC. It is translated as CASSLRVDRGDNYGYTF.

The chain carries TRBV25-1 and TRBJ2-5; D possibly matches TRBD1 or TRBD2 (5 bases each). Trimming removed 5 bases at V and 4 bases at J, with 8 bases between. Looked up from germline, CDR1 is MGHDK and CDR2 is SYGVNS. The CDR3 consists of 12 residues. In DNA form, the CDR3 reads TGTGCCAGCAGTTCCGGGACAGAGACCCAGTACTTC. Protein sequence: CASSSGTETQYF.

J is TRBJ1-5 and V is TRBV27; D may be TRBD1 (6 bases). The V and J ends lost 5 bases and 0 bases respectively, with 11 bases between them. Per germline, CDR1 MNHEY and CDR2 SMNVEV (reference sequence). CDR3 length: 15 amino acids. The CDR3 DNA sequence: TGTGCCAGCAGTACTCAGGGGTATAGCAATCAGCCCCAGCATTTT. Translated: CASSTQGYSNQPQHF.

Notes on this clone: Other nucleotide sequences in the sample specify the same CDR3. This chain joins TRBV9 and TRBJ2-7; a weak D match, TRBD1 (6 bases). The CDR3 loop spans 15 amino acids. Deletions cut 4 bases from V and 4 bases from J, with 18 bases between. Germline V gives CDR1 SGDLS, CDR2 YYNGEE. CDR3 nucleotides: TGTGCCAGCAGCCTCTCGGGGACAACTCTTTACGAGCAGTACTTC. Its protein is CASSLSGTTLYEQYF.

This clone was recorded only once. CDR3 sequence: CASGLQISGTVPGELFF. In DNA form, the CDR3 reads TGTGCTAGTGGTTTGCAGATAAGCGGGACGGTGCCCGGGGAGCTGTTTTTT. This rearrangement joins TRBV12-5 to TRBJ2-2, with TRBD2 matching 7 bases. The V gene's germline CDR1 is LGHNT and CDR2 FRNRAP. Trimming cost V 2 bases and J 6 bases; bases outside gene matches: 12. CDR3 length: 17 residues.

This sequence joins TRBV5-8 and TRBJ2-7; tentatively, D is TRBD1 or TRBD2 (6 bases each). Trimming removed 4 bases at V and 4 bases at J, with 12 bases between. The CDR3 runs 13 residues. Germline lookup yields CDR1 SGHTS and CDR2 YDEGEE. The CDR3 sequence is CASSRQGRYEQYF. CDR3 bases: TGTGCCAGCAGCCGCCAGGGGAGGTACGAGCAGTACTTC.

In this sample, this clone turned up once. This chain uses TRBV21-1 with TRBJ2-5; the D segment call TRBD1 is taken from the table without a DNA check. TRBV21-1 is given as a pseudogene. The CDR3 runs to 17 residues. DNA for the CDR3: TGTGCCAGCAGCAGGACAGGGGACAGGGTATCGAAAGAGACCCAGTACTTC. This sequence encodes CASSRTGDRVSKETQYF.

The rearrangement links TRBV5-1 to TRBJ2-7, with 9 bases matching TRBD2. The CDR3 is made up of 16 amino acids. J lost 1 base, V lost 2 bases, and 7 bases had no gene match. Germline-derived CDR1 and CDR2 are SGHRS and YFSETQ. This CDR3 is CASSFWREGPSYEQYF. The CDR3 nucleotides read TGCGCCAGCAGCTTTTGGCGGGAGGGCCCGTCCTACGAGCAGTACTTC.

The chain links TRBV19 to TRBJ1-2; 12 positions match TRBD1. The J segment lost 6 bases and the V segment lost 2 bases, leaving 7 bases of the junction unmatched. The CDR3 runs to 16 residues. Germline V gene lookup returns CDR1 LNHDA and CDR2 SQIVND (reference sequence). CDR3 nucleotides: TGTGCCAGTAGTATATACAGGGGACAGGGGGCGGATGGCTACACCTTC. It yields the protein CASSIYRGQGADGYTF.